These 28 T cell receptor beta chains share one sample of origin, sequenced in a study of CD8+CD57+ T cells in acquired aplastic anemia (dated by TCRdb to about 2018). Sequencing instrument: Illumina HiSeq 2000. Genomic DNA was used as template for profiling of TCR beta VDJ combinations and CDR3 sequences. TCRdb itself trimmed the public reads at Q25 with fastp, ran MiXCR and retained productive beta chains. Every distinct CDR3 protein forms one entry, paired with its most common genes and DNA. The sample table lists some 290,000 distinct CDR3 sequences, 55% to 65% of them with a count of one. The ten largest clones take up approximately 8.2% of the sample. The sequencing input was sorted CD4+, CD8+, or CD8+CD57+ T cells (not recorded which) from PBMCs. Receptors originate from a human donor with severe aplastic anemia or a healthy control (not recorded which).

The rearrangement uses TRBV10-3 and TRBJ2-1, with D possibly being TRBD2 (6 bases). The ends were cut back, 10 bases at V and 5 bases at J, with 21 bases in the middle. CDR1 and CDR2 from the germline V gene are ENHRY and SYGVKD. The CDR3 contains 15 residues. The CDR3 coding sequence is TGTGCCACCACCTCACCCGACGGGGGAGACAATGAGCAGTTCTTC. This codes for CATTSPDGGDNEQFF.

This chain uses TRBV12-3 or TRBV12-4 with TRBJ2-7, with D possibly TRBD2 on 6 matching bases. Trimming left V 3 bases short and J 8 bases short, with 11 bases between. The CDR3 has 12 residues. The CDR3 region is CASSLRGFQQYF. Written as DNA, the CDR3 is TGTGCCAGCAGTTTGCGGGGTTTCCAGCAGTACTTC.

This sequence joins TRBV2 and TRBJ1-1; 7 nucleotides align to TRBD1. Looked up from germline, CDR1 is SNHLY and CDR2 is FYNNEI. V dropped 7 bases and J dropped 8; count of bases not matched to a gene: 7. This CDR3 comprises 12 residues. For the CDR3, the DNA is TGTGCCAGCATGACCGGACAGGTAGAAGCTTTCTTT. Its translation is CASMTGQVEAFF. Based on the CDR3 plus reference TRBV2 and TRBJ1-1, the full variable domain is EPEVTQTPSHQVTQMGQEVILRCVPISNHLYFYWYRQILGQKVEFLVSFYNNEISEKSEIFDDQFSVERPDGSNFTLKIRSTKLEDSAMYFCASMTGQVEAFFGQGTRLTVV.

About this clonotype: Being one base from a much bigger clone, this may be a read error. Written as DNA, the CDR3 is TGTGCCAGCAGTCCCGTAGATAGCAATCAGCCCCAGCATTTT. It yields the protein CASSPVDSNQPQHF. This sequence joins TRBV2 and TRBJ1-5; D uncertain. This CDR3 is 14 amino acids long. CDR1 is SNHLY, CDR2 FYNNEI, per germline. Deletions cut 5 bases from V and 0 bases from J, with 8 bases between.

This clonotype was counted ten times or more. The V call is TRBV7-9, the J call TRBJ1-1, with D hard to call. CDR1 is SEHNR and CDR2 is FQNEAQ in the germline V gene (reference sequence). The CDR3 totals 13 residues. The V end lost 3 bases, the J end lost 4 bases, and 9 bases lay between the germline ends. The CDR3 spells CASSFWEATEAFF. The CDR3 nucleotides read TGTGCCAGCAGCTTTTGGGAGGCCACTGAAGCTTTCTTT.

In this sample, this clonotype turned up many times. The CDR3 DNA follows: TGTGCCAGCAGTTTGTTTGACGGCGAGCAGTACTTC. It yields the protein CASSLFDGEQYF. The chain uses TRBV12-3 or TRBV12-4 and TRBJ2-7; D is unresolved. V was clipped by 3 bases and J by 6 bases, with 9 bases between them. The CDR3 contains 12 residues.

V gene TRBV10-3 combines with J gene TRBJ1-2, with D maybe TRBD1 (5 bases). This CDR3 is 12 amino acids long. The germline V gene encodes CDR1 ENHRY and CDR2 SYGVKD. The V and J ends lost 3 bases and 7 bases respectively, with 9 bases between them. The CDR3 DNA reads as TGTGCCATCAGTGACCGGGACGGTGGCTACACCTTC. Translating gives CAISDRDGGYTF.

The chain links TRBV24-1 to TRBJ1-1; D gene unclear. Trimming removed 5 bases at V and 5 bases at J, with 8 bases between. CDR1 KGHDR and CDR2 SFDVKD come from the germline V gene. The CDR3 sequence is 12 residues long. The CDR3 DNA sequence: TGTGCCACCAGTGCTGGGCAGACTGAAGCTTTCTTT. This translates into CATSAGQTEAFF.

The rearrangement links TRBV20-1 to TRBJ1-5; 11 bases agree with TRBD1. Looked up from germline, CDR1 is DFQATT and CDR2 is SNEGSKA (reference sequence). This CDR3 comprises 13 residues. Unmatched junction bases numbered 5, after V lost 6 bases and J lost 7 bases. The CDR3: CSAGTGGGQPQHF. CDR3 DNA: TGCAGTGCGGGGACAGGGGGAGGCCAGCCCCAGCATTTT.

This clonotype appeared once. The chain joins TRBV12-3 or TRBV12-4 to TRBJ1-2; D is perhaps TRBD1 (5 bases). Between the trimmed V and J ends, which lost 7 bases and 4 bases, there was a span of 13 bases. This CDR3 contains 13 residues. This chain's CDR3 is CASTRGQFYGYTF. As DNA, the CDR3 is TGTGCCAGCACTAGGGGTCAATTCTATGGCTACACCTTC.

This clonotype appeared a few times. The chain carries TRBV10-3 and TRBJ1-1; D is ambiguous. The germline V gene encodes CDR1 ENHRY and CDR2 SYGVKD. There are 11 residues in the CDR3. Trimming took off 4 bases at V and 3 bases at J, with 3 bases between the two ends. CDR3 coding DNA: TGTGCCATCAGTGTGGACACTGAAGCTTTCTTT. It is translated as CAISVDTEAFF.

The V call is TRBV7-8, the J call TRBJ2-7; tentatively, D is TRBD1 (5 bases). CDR3 length equals 13 residues. The germline V and J ends were trimmed by 6 bases and 3 bases, with 12 bases remaining between them. CDR1 SGHVS and CDR2 FQNEAQ come from the germline V gene. CDR3 amino acids: CASSWTPSYEQYF. The CDR3 region has the DNA TGTGCCAGCAGTTGGACACCCAGCTACGAGCAGTACTTC.

The chain employs TRBV7-9 and TRBJ2-5, with D unresolved. Trimming stripped 2 bases from V and 5 bases from J, with 6 bases between. The CDR3 loop spans 12 amino acids. The germline V gene encodes CDR1 SEHNR and CDR2 FQNEAQ (reference sequence). The CDR3 is CASSLLSETQYF. The CDR3 DNA reads as TGTGCCAGCAGCTTACTATCGGAGACCCAGTACTTC.

This clonotype came up a few times. The rearrangement links TRBV6-1 to TRBJ1-2, with D hard to call. V was clipped by 6 bases and J by 4 bases, with 18 bases between them. The germline V gene has CDR1 MNHNS and CDR2 SASEGT. The CDR3 contains 15 residues. In DNA, the CDR3 is TGTGCCAGCAGGGCAAGGAGGACTGCGAGCTATGGCTACACCTTC. Its translation: CASRARRTASYGYTF.

In this sample, this clonotype turned up once. The chain links TRBV7-3 to TRBJ2-5; 10 bases agree with TRBD2. V shed 11 bases and J 5 bases; nucleotides not matched to a gene: 8. The CDR3 has 13 residues. The germline gives CDR1 SGHTA, CDR2 FQGTGA. CDR3 loop: CAGSGGAEETQYF. CDR3 coding DNA: TGTGCCGGGAGCGGGGGGGCCGAGGAGACCCAGTACTTC.

This clonotype came up many times. The chain is built from TRBV6-2 or TRBV6-3 and TRBJ2-7; 10 positions match TRBD1. The germline CDR1 and CDR2 sequences are MNHEY and SVGEGT. Germline trimming cut 2 bases from V and 5 bases from J; bases unmatched to any gene: 6. The CDR3 totals 15 residues. The CDR3 sequence: CASSYRRDRGDEQYF. CDR3 DNA sequence: TGTGCCAGCAGTTACCGCCGGGACAGGGGAGACGAGCAGTACTTC.

The chain is built from TRBV2 and TRBJ1-4; TRBD1 is a possible D gene (6 bases). In germline, CDR1 is SNHLY, CDR2 FYNNEI. The V end was cut by 3 bases, the J end by 3 bases, with 8 bases between. This CDR3 has 14 residues. The CDR3 protein is CASSEDRPNEKLFF. For the CDR3, the DNA is TGTGCCAGCAGTGAGGACAGACCTAATGAAAAACTGTTTTTT.

This rearrangement joins TRBV19 to TRBJ2-5, with D possibly called TRBD1 or TRBD2 (6 bases each). CDR3 size: 15 residues. V lost 3 bases to trimming and J lost 2 bases, with 13 bases between them. Germline CDR1 and CDR2: LNHDA and SQIVND (reference sequence). CDR3 nucleotide sequence: TGTGCCAGTAGTATCCCCGGGGGCTATCAAGAGACCCAGTACTTC. This gives the protein CASSIPGGYQETQYF.

This clonotype was picked up one time. The genes are TRBV2 and TRBJ1-2; D gene unclear. Germline CDR1 SNHLY, CDR2 FYNNEI. The CDR3 sequence is 13 residues long. V was pared by 8 bases and J by 3 bases, with 13 bases between. CDR3 sequence (DNA): TGTGCCAGCGCGGGGTCAGTCTACTATGGCTACACCTTC. Encoded protein: CASAGSVYYGYTF.

The chain has TRBV7-9 and TRBJ2-2; D is possibly TRBD1 or TRBD2 (5 bases each). This CDR3 contains 14 residues. Trimming took off 3 bases at V and 5 bases at J, with 10 bases between the two ends. Germline V gives CDR1 SEHNR, CDR2 FQNEAQ (reference sequence). The CDR3 region has the DNA TGTGCCAGCAGCTTTCTTGAGGGGACCGGGGAGCTGTTTTTT. Translating gives CASSFLEGTGELFF. Full variable domain (missing parts from reference TRBV7-9 and TRBJ2-2): DTGVSQNPRHKITKRGQNVTFRCDPISEHNRLYWYRQTLGQGPEFLTYFQNEAQLEKSRLLSDRFSAERPKGSFSTLEIQRTEQGDSAMYLCASSFLEGTGELFFGEGSRLTVL.

Regarding this clonotype: Its ends do not fully match the called genes, so a read error is possible. This chain connects TRBV7-8 to TRBJ2-3; 10 bases agree with TRBD2. CDR1 SGHVS and CDR2 FQNEAQ come from the germline V gene. This CDR3 is 14 amino acids long. The chain's CDR3 is CASRSGRAADTQYF. CDR3 DNA: TGTGCCAGCAGGAGCGGGAGGGCCGCAGACACGCAGTATTTT.

This clonotype was observed at least ten times. The genes are TRBV9 and TRBJ1-1; D might be TRBD1 (5 bases). The length of the CDR3 is 15 residues. Looked up from germline, CDR1 is SGDLS and CDR2 is YYNGEE. Trimming stripped 3 bases from V and 5 bases from J, with 17 bases between. In nucleotides, the CDR3 is TGTGCCAGCAGCGCAGGGATTTCCCGGAATACTGAAGCTTTCTTT. Its protein is CASSAGISRNTEAFF.

The genes are TRBV7-2 and TRBJ1-1; 10 bases map to TRBD1. This CDR3 contains 16 residues. V was clipped by 1 base and J by 4 bases; unmatched bases: 6. CDR1 SGHTA and CDR2 FQGNSA come from the germline V gene. This CDR3 reads CASSLGQGARGTEAFF. The CDR3 DNA reads TGTGCCAGCAGCTTAGGACAGGGGGCGCGGGGCACTGAAGCTTTCTTT.

This clonotype is a singleton in its sample. The V call is TRBV15, the J call TRBJ2-5; D call uncertain. Germline values: CDR1 LNHNV, CDR2 YYDKDF (reference sequence). V lost 0 bases and J 2 bases, leaving 7 bases between the germline ends. This CDR3 is built from 14 residues. CDR3 protein: CATSRDRAQETQYF. The CDR3 DNA follows: TGTGCCACCAGCAGAGATCGGGCTCAAGAGACCCAGTACTTC.

In this sample, this clonotype turned up many times. The V gene is TRBV6-2 or TRBV6-3, the J gene TRBJ1-6, with TRBD1 identical over 11 bases. The CDR3 contains 14 residues. The V gene's germline CDR1 is MNHEY and CDR2 SVGEGT. Unmatched junction bases numbered 3, after V lost 8 bases and J lost 6 bases. The CDR3 loop reads CASGGQGGNSPLHF. The CDR3 region has the DNA TGTGCCAGCGGGGGACAGGGGGGTAATTCACCCCTCCACTTT.

This clonotype came up once. At one end the junction does not follow the germline gene, possibly because of a read error. This chain connects TRBV28 to TRBJ1-1; no reliable D call. The CDR3 is made up of 14 amino acids. Germline CDR1 MDHEN, CDR2 SYDVKM. CDR3 in DNA: TGTGCCAGCAGTGCCGGGCCCAGAATAGAAGAAGCTCTCTTT. Residues: CASSAGPRIEEALF. Supplemented by reference TRBV28 and TRBJ1-1, the full variable domain reads DVKVTQSSRYLVKRTGEKVFLECVQDMDHENMFWYRQDPGLGLRLIYFSYDVKMKEKGDIPEGYSVSREKKERFSLILESASTNQTSMYLCASSAGPRIEEALFGQGTRLTVV.

CDR3 sequence (DNA): TGCAGTGCTCCCTCACAGACAGGGAGGAGCGACGAGCAGTACTTC. This sequence encodes CSAPSQTGRSDEQYF. This chain joins TRBV20-1 and TRBJ2-7; D might be TRBD1 (7 bases). The CDR3 loop spans 15 amino acids. Per the germline V gene, CDR1 is DFQATT and CDR2 is SNEGSKA (reference sequence). V lost 5 bases and J 5 bases, leaving 22 bases between the germline ends.

V and J are TRBV7-9 and TRBJ1-1; D gene ambiguous. This CDR3 is 15 amino acids long. CDR1 and CDR2 (germline): SEHNR, FQNEAQ (reference sequence). V dropped 0 bases and J dropped 4 bases, with 12 bases sitting between them. CDR3 sequence (DNA): TGTGCCAGCAGCTTAGCAGGGAAAGGGAGCACTGAAGCTTTCTTT. Translating gives CASSLAGKGSTEAFF.